These 18 T cell receptor beta chains were sequenced from one sample in a study of identical twins. TCRdb re-called the 5' RACE reads with MiXCR, one entry per CDR3 protein. The top ten hold more than 3% of the sample, which has 200,000 to 250,000 distinct CDR3 sequences, 5.5% to 7% seen once. The same sample was also used in a study of yellow fever vaccine responses in identical twins.

The source material was memory (CD45RO+) T cells sorted from blood. The receptor set was obtained from a woman between 18 and 30 years old in good health.

The table lists this clonotype with many counts. The chain links TRBV5-1 to TRBJ1-2, with D possibly matching TRBD1 (5 bases). The CDR3 has 14 residues. The V and J ends lost 4 bases and 0 bases respectively, with 10 bases between them. Germline V gene data show CDR1 as SGHRS and CDR2 as YFSETQ. DNA of the CDR3: TGCGCCAGCAGCCCGACCAGGGCTAACTATGGCTACACCTTC. Protein: CASSPTRANYGYTF.

This clonotype was picked up a small number of times. The V call is TRBV29-1, the J call TRBJ2-3, with 8 bases that match TRBD1. Per the germline V gene, CDR1 is SQVTM and CDR2 is ANQGSEA. The CDR3 runs 13 residues. V dropped 5 bases and J dropped 1; count of bases not matched to a gene: 2. In DNA, the CDR3 is TGCAGCGTTTACAGGGGGGGCACAGATACGCAGTATTTT. It codes for CSVYRGGTDTQYF.

In its sample, this clonotype was seen many times. The chain couples TRBV27 to TRBJ1-6; 7 nucleotides align to TRBD1. V was pared by 2 bases and J by 9 bases, with 4 bases of the junction left unmatched. Germline V gene data show CDR1 as MNHEY and CDR2 as SMNVEV (reference sequence). This CDR3 spans 14 amino acids. The CDR3 DNA follows: TGTGCCAGCAGTTTAAACCAGGGGGGTTCACCCCTCCACTTT. This translates into CASSLNQGGSPLHF.

This clonotype appeared a few times. V gene TRBV13 combines with J gene TRBJ1-1, with no clear D. The CDR3 has 12 amino acids. V lost 5 bases to trimming and J lost 7 bases, with 11 bases between them. CDR1 PRHDT and CDR2 FYEKMQ come from the germline V gene (reference sequence). The CDR3 here is CASSASEGEAFF. CDR3 DNA sequence: TGTGCCAGCAGCGCGTCCGAGGGTGAAGCTTTCTTT.

In the case of this clonotype: The junction does not match germline at one end; this may be a read error. This chain joins TRBV7-9 and TRBJ2-2, with 9 bases fitting TRBD1. The CDR3 runs 16 residues. Germline values: CDR1 SEHNR, CDR2 FQNEAQ (reference sequence). The CDR3 region has the DNA TGTGTCAGCAGCTTAAGCCGACGGACAGGGGCCGGGGAGCTGTTTTTT. It is translated as CVSSLSRRTGAGELFF.

This clonotype has just a few counts. The V call is TRBV6-5, the J call TRBJ1-5; 7 bases fit TRBD1. The CDR3 has 12 amino acids. V was clipped by 5 bases and J by 9 bases; unmatched bases: 4. Germline CDR1 MNHEY, CDR2 SVGAGI. CDR3 nucleotides: TGTGCCAGCAGTCAAAACAGGGGGCCCCAGCATTTT. This codes for CASSQNRGPQHF.

V and J are TRBV10-3 and TRBJ1-4, with 11 bases identical to TRBD1. The J segment lost 8 bases and the V segment lost 10 bases, leaving 9 bases of the junction unmatched. The CDR3 sequence is 14 residues long. Looked up from germline, CDR1 is ENHRY and CDR2 is SYGVKD. As DNA, the CDR3 is TGTGCCACCCTGGCCGGGACAGGGGGAGAAAAACTGTTTTTT. It is translated as CATLAGTGGEKLFF.

V usage is TRBV15 and J usage is TRBJ2-5; D might be TRBD2 (5 bases). CDR1 and CDR2 from the germline V gene are LNHNV and YYDKDF (reference sequence). This CDR3 region has 15 residues. Deletions cut 5 bases from V and 2 bases from J, with 15 bases between. The CDR3 loop reads CATSRRTGRQETQYF. As DNA, the CDR3 is TGTGCCACCAGCCGGAGGACCGGACGGCAAGAGACCCAGTACTTC.

This clonotype has only a few counts. V usage is TRBV2 and J usage is TRBJ2-5; TRBD2 matches 13 bases. Losses at the gene ends were 8 bases for V and 5 bases for J; bases not matched to a gene: 11. The CDR3 contains 16 residues. The germline CDR1 and CDR2 sequences are SNHLY and FYNNEI. The CDR3 DNA reads TGTGCCAGCGGACAAACTAGCGGGGGGGCCTCGGAGACCCAGTACTTC. Its translation is CASGQTSGGASETQYF. Looking up the rest from reference TRBV2 and TRBJ2-5 gives the full variable domain: EPEVTQTPSHQVTQMGQEVILRCVPISNHLYFYWYRQILGQKVEFLVSFYNNEISEKSEIFDDQFSVERPDGSNFTLKIRSTKLEDSAMYFCASGQTSGGASETQYFGPGTRLLVL.

This clonotype was recorded many times. The chain employs TRBV5-1 and TRBJ1-1; 8 positions match TRBD1. Trimming cost V 6 bases and J 1 base; bases outside gene matches: 5. The CDR3 is 14 residues long. Germline CDR1 and CDR2: SGHRS and YFSETQ. This CDR3 is CASKSGTGNTEAFF. CDR3 bases: TGCGCCAGCAAATCCGGGACAGGGAACACTGAAGCTTTCTTT. Full variable domain (remainder filled in from reference TRBV5-1 and TRBJ1-1): KAGVTQTPRYLIKTRGQQVTLSCSPISGHRSVSWYQQTPGQGLQFLFEYFSETQRNKGNFPGRFSGRQFSNSRSEMNVSTLELGDSALYLCASKSGTGNTEAFFGQGTRLTVV.

Ten or more counts support this clonotype. The chain joins TRBV5-1 to TRBJ1-1; D is perhaps TRBD1 (6 bases). Per the germline V gene, CDR1 is SGHRS and CDR2 is YFSETQ. V lost 0 bases and J 1 base, leaving 7 bases between the germline ends. The CDR3 has 14 residues. The CDR3 region is CASSLDRANTEAFF. CDR3 DNA: TGCGCCAGCAGCTTGGACAGGGCGAACACTGAAGCTTTCTTT.

This clonotype has just a few counts. This sequence joins TRBV20-1 and TRBJ1-2; 10 bases are a match to TRBD1. Germline CDR1 is DFQATT and CDR2 is SNEGSKA (reference sequence). The V segment lost 0 bases and the J segment 4 bases; nucleotides outside the gene matches: 5. The CDR3 is 15 residues long. The CDR3 protein is CSAREWGQGTYGYTF. The CDR3 DNA is TGCAGTGCTAGAGAGTGGGGACAGGGGACCTATGGCTACACCTTC.

This clonotype was observed many times. The chain carries TRBV12-3 or TRBV12-4 and TRBJ2-1; the D gene is possibly TRBD2 (6 bases). This CDR3 has 15 residues. V lost 3 bases, J lost 6 bases, and 15 bases lay in between. CDR3: CASSFWGLRGNEQFF. CDR3 sequence (DNA): TGTGCCAGCAGTTTTTGGGGACTGCGGGGCAATGAGCAGTTCTTC.

This clonotype was counted only a few times. The CDR3 DNA is TGTGCCAGCAGCTTTCTACCGGTCATTACCCTCAATGAGCAGTTCTTC. As protein: CASSFLPVITLNEQFF. The chain is built from TRBV5-8 and TRBJ2-1; D gene unclear. Germline lookup yields CDR1 SGHTS and CDR2 YDEGEE. Between the trimmed V and J ends, which lost 2 bases and 6 bases, there was a span of 18 bases. The CDR3 loop spans 16 amino acids.

The CDR3 DNA is TGCAGCGTTGTGCGACAGGGCCCTACCGGGGAGCTGTTTTTT. It specifies CSVVRQGPTGELFF. The chain couples TRBV29-1 to TRBJ2-2; 7 positions match TRBD1. The V gene's germline CDR1 is SQVTM and CDR2 ANQGSEA. The CDR3 is 14 residues long. After removal of 4 bases from V and 5 bases from J, the junction contained 7 bases not matched to a gene.

This clonotype was detected ten times or more. The chain is built from TRBV5-1 and TRBJ2-1, with a tentative D call TRBD2 (5 bases). Germline loops: CDR1 SGHRS, CDR2 YFSETQ. Trimming left V 0 bases short and J 2 bases short, with 12 bases between. The CDR3 contains 16 residues. CDR3 nucleotide sequence: TGCGCCAGCAGCTTGGTCGCGGGTGGGGCCTACAATGAGCAGTTCTTC. This codes for CASSLVAGGAYNEQFF.

This chain connects TRBV7-2 to TRBJ2-1; 10 positions agree with TRBD1. CDR1 and CDR2 (germline): SGHTA, FQGNSA. The CDR3 loop spans 15 amino acids. V shed 1 base and J 9 bases; nucleotides not matched to a gene: 6. CDR3 in amino acids: CASSLGQGAGFEQFF. The DNA of the CDR3 is TGTGCCAGCAGCTTAGGACAGGGGGCTGGGTTTGAGCAGTTCTTC.

This clonotype appeared many times. Here the CDR3 reads CASSYLPPNEQFF. The CDR3 DNA sequence: TGTGCCAGCAGCTACCTACCTCCCAATGAGCAGTTCTTC. J is TRBJ2-1 and V is TRBV7-2; D remains ambiguous. CDR1 is SGHTA and CDR2 is FQGNSA in the germline V gene. CDR3 length: 13 residues. V was clipped by 4 bases and J by 6 bases, with 10 bases between them.